The subject of this entry is one T cell receptor (beta chain). Its target is not known. The entry originates in a study of beta chain features in type 1 diabetes. The study reverse transcribed the entire isolated RNA, so it sequenced expressed TCRB transcripts. Clones were read by immunoSEQ multiplex PCR, and TCRdb kept only the in-frame ones, dropping some. The table includes over 150,000 clones, around 8% detected once. One heparinised blood draw, averaging roughly 110 mL, came from each donor. J was trimmed by 3 bases and V by 0 bases; bases with no gene match: 3. CDR3 length equals 15 residues. Germline V CDR1 and CDR2: SGHRS, YFSETQ. Study findings and constraints: Moderately but significantly shorter TCRB CDR3s were found in Type 1 diabetes patients in all four CD4+ subsets.

This chain uses TRBV5-1 with TRBJ2-1; 7 bases agree with TRBD1. The sequenced sample consisted of central memory CD4+ T cells from blood. This TCR was recovered from a woman in her 40s with type 1 diabetes. The CDR3: CASSLEGQLYNEQFF. CDR3 nucleotides: TGCGCCAGCAGCTTGGAGGGACAGCTCTACAATGAGCAGTTCTTC.